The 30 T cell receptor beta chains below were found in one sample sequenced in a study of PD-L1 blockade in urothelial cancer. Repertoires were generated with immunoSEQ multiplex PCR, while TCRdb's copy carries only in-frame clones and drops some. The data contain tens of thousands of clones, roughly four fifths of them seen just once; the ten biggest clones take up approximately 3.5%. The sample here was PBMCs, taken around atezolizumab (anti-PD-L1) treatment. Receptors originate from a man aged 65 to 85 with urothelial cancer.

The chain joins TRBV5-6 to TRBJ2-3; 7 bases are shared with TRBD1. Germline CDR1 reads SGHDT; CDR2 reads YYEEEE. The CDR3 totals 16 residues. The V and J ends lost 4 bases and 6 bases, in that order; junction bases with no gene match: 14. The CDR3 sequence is CASSQVGDSQQDTQYF. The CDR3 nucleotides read TGTGCCAGCAGCCAAGTGGGGGACAGCCAGCAGGATACGCAGTATTTT.

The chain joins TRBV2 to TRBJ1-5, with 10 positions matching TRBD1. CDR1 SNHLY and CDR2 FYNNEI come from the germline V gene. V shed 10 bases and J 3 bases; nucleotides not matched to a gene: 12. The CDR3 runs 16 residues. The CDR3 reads CATLRDRGRDNQPQHF. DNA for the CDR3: TGTGCCACCCTTAGGGACAGGGGCCGGGACAATCAGCCCCAGCATTTT.

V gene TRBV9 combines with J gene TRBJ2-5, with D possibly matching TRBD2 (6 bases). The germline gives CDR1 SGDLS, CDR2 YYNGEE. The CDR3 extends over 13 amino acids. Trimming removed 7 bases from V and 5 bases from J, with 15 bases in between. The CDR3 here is CASAQAGWETQYF. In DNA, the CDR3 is TGTGCCAGCGCTCAGGCGGGGTGGGAGACCCAGTACTTC.

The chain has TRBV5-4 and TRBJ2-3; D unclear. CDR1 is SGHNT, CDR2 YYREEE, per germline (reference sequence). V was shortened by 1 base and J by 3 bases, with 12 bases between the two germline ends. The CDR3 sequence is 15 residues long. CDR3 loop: CASSLLSRATDTQYF. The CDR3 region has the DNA TGTGCCAGCAGCTTGTTGAGTCGCGCGACAGATACGCAGTATTTT.

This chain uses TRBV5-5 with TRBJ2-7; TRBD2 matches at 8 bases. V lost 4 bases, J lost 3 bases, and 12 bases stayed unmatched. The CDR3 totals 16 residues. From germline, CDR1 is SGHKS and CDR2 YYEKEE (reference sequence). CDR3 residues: CASSRAAAGDIYEQYF. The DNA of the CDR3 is TGTGCCAGCAGCCGGGCCGCAGCGGGGGACATCTACGAGCAGTACTTC.

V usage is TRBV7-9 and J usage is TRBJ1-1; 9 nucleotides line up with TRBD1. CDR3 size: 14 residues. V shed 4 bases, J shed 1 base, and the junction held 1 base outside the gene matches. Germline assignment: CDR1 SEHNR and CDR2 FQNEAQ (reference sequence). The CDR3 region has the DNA TGTGCCAGCAGCTCGGGACAGGGGAACACTGAAGCTTTCTTT. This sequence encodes CASSSGQGNTEAFF.

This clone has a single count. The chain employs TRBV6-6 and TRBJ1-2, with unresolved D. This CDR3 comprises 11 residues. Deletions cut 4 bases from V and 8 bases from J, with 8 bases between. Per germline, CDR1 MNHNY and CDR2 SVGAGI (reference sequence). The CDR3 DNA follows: TGTGCCAGCAGTTTCGATAGCGGCTACACCTTC. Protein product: CASSFDSGYTF.

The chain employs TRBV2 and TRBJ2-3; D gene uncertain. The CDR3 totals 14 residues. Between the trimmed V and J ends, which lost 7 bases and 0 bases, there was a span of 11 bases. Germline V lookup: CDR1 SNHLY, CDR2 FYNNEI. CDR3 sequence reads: CASTVDTSTDTQYF. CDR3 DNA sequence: TGTGCCAGCACGGTCGATACTAGCACAGATACGCAGTATTTT.

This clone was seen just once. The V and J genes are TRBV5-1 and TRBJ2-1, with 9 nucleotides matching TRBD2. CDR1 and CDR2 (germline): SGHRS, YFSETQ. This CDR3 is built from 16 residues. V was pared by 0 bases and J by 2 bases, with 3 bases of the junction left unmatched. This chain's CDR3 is CASSLAAGGPYNEQFF. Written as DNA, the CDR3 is TGCGCCAGCAGCTTGGCAGCGGGAGGTCCCTACAATGAGCAGTTCTTC.

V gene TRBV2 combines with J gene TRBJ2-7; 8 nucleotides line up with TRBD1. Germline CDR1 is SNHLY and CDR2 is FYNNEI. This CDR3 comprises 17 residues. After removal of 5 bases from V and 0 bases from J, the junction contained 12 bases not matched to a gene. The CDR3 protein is CASSRPVDRALSYEQYF. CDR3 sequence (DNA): TGTGCCAGCAGTCGACCGGTGGACAGGGCTCTCTCCTACGAGCAGTACTTC.

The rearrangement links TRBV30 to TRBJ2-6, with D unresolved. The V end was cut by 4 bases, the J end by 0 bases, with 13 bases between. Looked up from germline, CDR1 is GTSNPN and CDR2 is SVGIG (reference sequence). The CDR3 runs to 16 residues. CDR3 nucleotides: TGTGCCTGGACCCAGGCACAATCCTCTGGGGCCAACGTCCTGACTTTC. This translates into CAWTQAQSSGANVLTF. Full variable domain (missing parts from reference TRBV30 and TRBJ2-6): SQTIHQWPATLVQPVGSPLSLECTVEGTSNPNLYWYRQAAGRGLQLLFYSVGIGQISSEVPQNLSASRPQDRQFILSSKKLLLSDSGFYLCAWTQAQSSGANVLTFGAGSRLTVL.

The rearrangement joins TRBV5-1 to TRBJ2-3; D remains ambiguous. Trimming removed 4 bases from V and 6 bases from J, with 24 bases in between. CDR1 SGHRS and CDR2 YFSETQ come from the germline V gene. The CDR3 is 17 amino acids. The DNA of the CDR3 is TGCGCCAGCAGCCCCCTTTCGGGTAGCCAGATAGTGGATACGCAGTATTTT. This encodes CASSPLSGSQIVDTQYF.

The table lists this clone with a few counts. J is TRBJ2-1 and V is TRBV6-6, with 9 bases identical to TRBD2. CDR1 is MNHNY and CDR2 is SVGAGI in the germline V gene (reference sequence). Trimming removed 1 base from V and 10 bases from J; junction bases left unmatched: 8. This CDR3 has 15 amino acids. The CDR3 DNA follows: TGTGCCAGCAGTTACTTAGCGGGAGTACAGGACGAGCAGTTCTTC. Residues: CASSYLAGVQDEQFF.

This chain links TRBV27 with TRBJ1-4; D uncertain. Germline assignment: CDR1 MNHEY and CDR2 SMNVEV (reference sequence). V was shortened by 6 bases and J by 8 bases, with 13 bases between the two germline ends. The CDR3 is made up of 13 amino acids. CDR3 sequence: CASRSVKREKLFF. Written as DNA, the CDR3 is TGTGCCAGCAGGAGTGTCAAGAGGGAAAAACTGTTTTTT.

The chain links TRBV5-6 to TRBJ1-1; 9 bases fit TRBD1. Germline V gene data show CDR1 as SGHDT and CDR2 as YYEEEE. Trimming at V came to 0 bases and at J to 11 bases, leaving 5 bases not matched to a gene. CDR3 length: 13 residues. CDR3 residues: CASSLGDRVGAFF. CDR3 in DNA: TGTGCCAGCAGCTTGGGGGACAGGGTGGGGGCTTTCTTT.

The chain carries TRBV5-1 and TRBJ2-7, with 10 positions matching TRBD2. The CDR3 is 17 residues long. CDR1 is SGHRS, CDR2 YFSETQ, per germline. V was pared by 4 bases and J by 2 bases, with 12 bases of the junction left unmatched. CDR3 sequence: CASSPRTSGQATYEQYF. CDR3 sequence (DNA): TGCGCCAGCAGCCCGCGGACTAGCGGACAGGCAACCTACGAGCAGTACTTC. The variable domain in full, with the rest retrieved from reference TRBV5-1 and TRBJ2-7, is KAGVTQTPRYLIKTRGQQVTLSCSPISGHRSVSWYQQTPGQGLQFLFEYFSETQRNKGNFPGRFSGRQFSNSRSEMNVSTLELGDSALYLCASSPRTSGQATYEQYFGPGTRLTVT.

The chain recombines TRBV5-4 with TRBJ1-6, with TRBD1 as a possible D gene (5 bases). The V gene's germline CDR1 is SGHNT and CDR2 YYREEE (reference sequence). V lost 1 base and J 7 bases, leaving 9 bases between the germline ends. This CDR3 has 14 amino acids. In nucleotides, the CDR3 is TGTGCCAGCAGCTTGCAGGGCCGGAATTCACCCCTCCACTTT. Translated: CASSLQGRNSPLHF.

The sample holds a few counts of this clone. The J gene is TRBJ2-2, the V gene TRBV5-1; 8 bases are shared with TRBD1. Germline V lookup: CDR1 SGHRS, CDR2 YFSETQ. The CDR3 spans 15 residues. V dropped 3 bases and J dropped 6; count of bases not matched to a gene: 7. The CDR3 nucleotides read TGCGCCAGCAGCTCCCTGGACAGGGTAGCCGGGGAGCTGTTTTTT. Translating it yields CASSSLDRVAGELFF.

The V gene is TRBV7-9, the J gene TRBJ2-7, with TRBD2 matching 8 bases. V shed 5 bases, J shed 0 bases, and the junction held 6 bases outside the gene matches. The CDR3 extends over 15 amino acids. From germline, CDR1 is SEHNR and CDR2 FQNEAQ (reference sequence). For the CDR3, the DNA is TGTGCCAGCAGCCCCGGGGGGACTAGCTCCTACGAGCAGTACTTC. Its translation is CASSPGGTSSYEQYF.

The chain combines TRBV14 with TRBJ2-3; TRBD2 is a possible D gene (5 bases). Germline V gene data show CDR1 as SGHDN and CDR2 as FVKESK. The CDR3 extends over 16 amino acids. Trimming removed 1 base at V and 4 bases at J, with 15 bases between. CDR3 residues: CASSQAQLWGADTQYF. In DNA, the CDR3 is TGTGCCAGCAGCCAAGCCCAGCTCTGGGGAGCAGATACGCAGTATTTT.

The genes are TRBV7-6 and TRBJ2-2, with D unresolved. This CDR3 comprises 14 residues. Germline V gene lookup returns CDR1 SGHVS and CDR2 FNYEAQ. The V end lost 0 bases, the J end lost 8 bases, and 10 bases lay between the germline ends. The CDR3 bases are TGTGCCAGCAGCTTAGCCGGCGGTTCGGGGGAGCTGTTTTTT. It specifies CASSLAGGSGELFF.

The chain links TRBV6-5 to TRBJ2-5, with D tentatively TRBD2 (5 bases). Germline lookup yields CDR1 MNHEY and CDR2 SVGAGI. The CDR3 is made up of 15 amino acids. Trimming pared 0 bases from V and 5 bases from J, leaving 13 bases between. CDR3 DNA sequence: TGTGCCAGCAGTTACTCGCGGGTACGGTGGGAGACCCAGTACTTC. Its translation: CASSYSRVRWETQYF.

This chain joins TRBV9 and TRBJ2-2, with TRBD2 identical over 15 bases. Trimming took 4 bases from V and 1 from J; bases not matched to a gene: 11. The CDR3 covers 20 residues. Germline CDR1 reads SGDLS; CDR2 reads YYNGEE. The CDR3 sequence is CASSPGVRTSGGVNTGELFF. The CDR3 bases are TGTGCCAGCAGCCCCGGGGTTCGGACTAGCGGGGGGGTGAACACCGGGGAGCTGTTTTTT.

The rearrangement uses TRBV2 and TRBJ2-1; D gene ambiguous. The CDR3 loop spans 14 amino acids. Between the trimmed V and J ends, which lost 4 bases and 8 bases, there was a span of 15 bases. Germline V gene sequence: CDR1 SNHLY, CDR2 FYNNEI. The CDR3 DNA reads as TGTGCCAGCAGTGGTGAATCCCGAGGCGATGAGCAGTTCTTC. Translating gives CASSGESRGDEQFF.

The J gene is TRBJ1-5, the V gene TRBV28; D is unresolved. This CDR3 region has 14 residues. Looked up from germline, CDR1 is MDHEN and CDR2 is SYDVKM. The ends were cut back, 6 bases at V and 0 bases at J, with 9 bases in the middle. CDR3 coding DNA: TGTGCCAGCAGCCTTTATTATAGCAATCAGCCCCAGCATTTT. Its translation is CASSLYYSNQPQHF.

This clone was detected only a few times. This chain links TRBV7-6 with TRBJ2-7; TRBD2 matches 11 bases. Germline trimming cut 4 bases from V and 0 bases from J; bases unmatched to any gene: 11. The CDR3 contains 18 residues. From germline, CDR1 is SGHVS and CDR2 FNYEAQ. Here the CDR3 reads CASSSRRGTSGYSYEQYF. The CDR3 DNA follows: TGTGCCAGCAGCTCGAGAAGAGGGACTAGCGGTTACTCCTACGAGCAGTACTTC.

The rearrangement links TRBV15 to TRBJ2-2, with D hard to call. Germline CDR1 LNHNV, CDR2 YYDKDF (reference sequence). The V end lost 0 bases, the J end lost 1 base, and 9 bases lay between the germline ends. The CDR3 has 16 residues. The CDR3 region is CATSRDPSENTGELFF. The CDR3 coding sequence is TGTGCCACCAGCAGAGATCCGAGCGAGAACACCGGGGAGCTGTTTTTT.

DNA of the CDR3: TGTGCCAGCAGTGGGGGGGCAGGGTGGAAATACGCCGGGGAGCTGTTTTTT. Translation: CASSGGAGWKYAGELFF. The gene calls are TRBV5-4 and TRBJ2-2, with D possibly matching TRBD2 (7 bases). Trimming pared 5 bases from V and 6 bases from J, leaving 23 bases between. The CDR3 has 17 residues. Germline V gene lookup returns CDR1 SGHNT and CDR2 YYREEE (reference sequence).

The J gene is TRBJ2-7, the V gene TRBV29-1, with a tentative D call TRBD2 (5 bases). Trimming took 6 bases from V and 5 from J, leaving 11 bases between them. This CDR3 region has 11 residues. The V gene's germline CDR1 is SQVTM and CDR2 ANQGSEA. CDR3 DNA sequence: TGCAGCGTCACCGAGGGCCACGAGCAGTACTTC. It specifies CSVTEGHEQYF.

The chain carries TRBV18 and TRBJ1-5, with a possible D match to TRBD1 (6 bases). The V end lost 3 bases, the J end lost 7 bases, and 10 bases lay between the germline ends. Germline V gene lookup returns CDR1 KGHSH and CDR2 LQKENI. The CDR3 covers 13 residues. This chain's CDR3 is CASSPKGDQPQHF. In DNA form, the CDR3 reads TGTGCCAGCTCACCCAAGGGGGACCAGCCCCAGCATTTT.